This T cell receptor beta chain was profiled in a study of CD8 T cells in ankylosing spondylitis. Scientists made TCR beta libraries using quantitative 5'-RACE with molecular barcodes. TCRdb re-derived calls from the 5' RACE reads in MiXCR, one entry per CDR3 protein. This sample has about 69,000 distinct CDR3 sequences; 5.3% occur once, and the top ten carry around 2%. CDR3 size: 17 residues. The ends lost 5 bases at V and 2 bases at J; junction bases unmatched: 8. Many counts were recorded for this clonotype. Antigen: not known. Findings and caveats of the study: Disease-linked clones bore a CD8+ phenotype, appearing relatively rarely in peripheral blood. It was reported that disease-linked clones were significantly enriched in matched ankylosing spondylitis synovial fluid. Several highly homologous variants formed a TCR beta motif that appeared characteristic of ankylosing spondylitis blood.

The sequence was collected from a male donor with ankylosing spondylitis or in good health (not recorded which). Material: blood, either unsorted or a sorted T cell fraction (not recorded which). The V call is TRBV12-3 or TRBV12-4, the J call TRBJ2-6; 8 nucleotides align to TRBD1. CDR3 sequence: CASSPSWTGTGANVLTF. CDR3 nucleotides: TGTGCCAGCAGTCCATCCTGGACAGGGACTGGGGCCAACGTCCTGACTTTC.